This T cell receptor (beta chain) was profiled in a study of blood T cell repertoires in COVID-19. Study summary: From the United States, Italy and Spain came samples of acute and convalescent COVID-19.

This CDR3 has 13 residues. Deletions cut 2 bases from V and 7 bases from J, with 11 bases between. Germline CDR1 WSHSY, CDR2 SAAADI. How the authors handled the data: Estimates of nucleated cell counts were drawn from the amplification of reference gene primers. Using immunoSEQ multiplex PCR, the repertoire was profiled, and TCRdb retains in-frame clones only, with some absent. D and trimming come from the DNA, and the V and J calls and clone size come from that table. The table shows roughly 570,000 clones, with approximately 91% occurring only once. Followed longitudinally, the Seattle patients had been enrolled during active infection.

What was sequenced was peripheral blood. The chain combines TRBV10-2 with TRBJ1-2, with D maybe TRBD1 (5 bases). This TCR was recovered from a woman aged 50 to 60 with COVID-19, enrolled during active disease. The CDR3 DNA sequence: TGCGCCAGCAGTGAGGACAGCGTACGTGGCTACACCTTC. Its protein product is CASSEDSVRGYTF.